This entry lists 29 T cell receptor beta chains sequenced from one sample in a study of response to subunit inactivated influenza vaccine. TCRdb re-called the RT-PCR reads through MiXCR, storing one row per CDR3 protein. The sample has more than 500,000 distinct CDR3 sequences, approximately 10% seen once; the top ten hold 11%. These data were likewise used in another study, on T cells expressing NK-cell markers. That source notes: A 5'RACE template switching approach incorporating UMIs was used to make TCR beta cDNA.

The source was PBMCs from blood, collected on the day of vaccination. The source of these receptors is a man in his fifties or sixties who received an inactivated influenza vaccine.

This clonotype was picked up many times. V gene TRBV29-1 combines with J gene TRBJ1-1; no firm D call. Trimming pared 7 bases from V and 4 bases from J, leaving 13 bases between. Germline loops: CDR1 SQVTM, CDR2 ANQGSEA. There are 12 residues in the CDR3. CDR3 residues: CSAHQLITEAFF. CDR3 sequence (DNA): TGCAGCGCCCACCAACTGATCACTGAAGCTTTCTTT.

This clonotype was counted many times. J is TRBJ1-4 and V is TRBV5-1; no firm D call. The CDR3 contains 13 residues. Germline CDR1 reads SGHRS; CDR2 reads YFSETQ. Trimming left V 1 base short and J 7 bases short, with 8 bases between. The CDR3 DNA reads as TGCGCCAGCAGCTTGTTGCCAGTTGAAAAACTGTTTTTT. This translates into CASSLLPVEKLFF.

The chain employs TRBV7-9 and TRBJ2-5; D assignment may be TRBD1 or TRBD2 (6 bases each). With 1 base removed from V and 1 base from J, the gap between germline ends came to 13 bases. The CDR3 consists of 16 residues. Germline loops: CDR1 SEHNR, CDR2 FQNEAQ (reference sequence). The DNA for the CDR3 is TGTGCCAGCAGCTTAGAAGCCGGAGGGGGCCAAGAGACCCAGTACTTC. Protein: CASSLEAGGGQETQYF.

This clonotype was found many times. This chain joins TRBV20-1 and TRBJ1-3; D unclear. CDR3 length equals 13 residues. Germline V lookup: CDR1 DFQATT, CDR2 SNEGSKA (reference sequence). Trimming left V 1 base short and J 0 bases short, with 4 bases between. The CDR3 sequence: CSARGRSGNTIYF. CDR3 in DNA: TGCAGTGCTAGAGGACGCTCTGGAAACACCATATATTTT.

This clonotype has a single count. This chain connects TRBV7-9 to TRBJ2-7; D unresolved. Trimming cost V 5 bases and J 6 bases, with 20 bases left between them. The CDR3 consists of 15 residues. CDR1 and CDR2 from the germline V gene are SEHNR and FQNEAQ (reference sequence). The CDR3 sequence is CASSPFQRSAREQYF. The CDR3 region has the DNA TGTGCCAGCAGCCCATTCCAAAGGTCCGCCCGCGAGCAGTACTTC.

This clonotype has more than one count but fewer than ten. For the CDR3, the DNA is TGTGCCAGCAGTTTCCTTAGGGGGACACCGGATGATGAGCAGTTCTTC. Amino acid sequence: CASSFLRGTPDDEQFF. The rearrangement joins TRBV12-3 or TRBV12-4 to TRBJ2-1; D is perhaps TRBD1 (6 bases). The CDR3 runs 16 residues. Deletions cut 3 bases from V and 8 bases from J, with 20 bases between.

The table lists this clonotype with a few counts. The V and J genes are TRBV4-3 and TRBJ2-1; 9 positions agree with TRBD1. CDR1 is LGHNA, CDR2 YSLEER, per germline. This CDR3 has 16 amino acids. The J segment lost 7 bases and the V segment lost 0 bases, leaving 7 bases of the junction unmatched. The CDR3 sequence is CASSQDLGTGRNEQFF. The CDR3 nucleotides read TGCGCCAGCAGCCAAGACCTTGGGACAGGGCGGAATGAGCAGTTCTTC.

The J gene is TRBJ2-3, the V gene TRBV4-3; D may be TRBD2 (6 bases). Trimming pared 0 bases from V and 0 bases from J, leaving 13 bases between. Germline CDR1 LGHNA, CDR2 YSLEER. The CDR3 totals 17 residues. The CDR3 DNA is TGCGCCAGCAGCCAAGATCGGTGGCGGGATAGCACAGATACGCAGTATTTT. Its translation is CASSQDRWRDSTDTQYF.

This clonotype was detected only once. The junction and the germline gene differ at one end; a read error may be behind it. This sequence joins TRBV7-2 and TRBJ2-2; weak D call: TRBD2 (6 bases). Germline V gives CDR1 SGHTA, CDR2 FQGNSA. This CDR3 is built from 16 residues. The CDR3 loop is CASSLDGLAKTGELFF. CDR3 coding DNA: TGTGCCAGCAGCTTAGATGGGCTAGCGAAAACCGGGGAGCTGTTTTTT.

This clonotype was seen a few times. The rearrangement links TRBV7-2 to TRBJ1-6; D not certain. Germline lookup yields CDR1 SGHTA and CDR2 FQGNSA. V was pared by 5 bases and J by 10 bases, with 12 bases between. CDR3 length equals 13 residues. The chain's CDR3 is CASSGATGSPLHF. In DNA form, the CDR3 reads TGTGCCAGCAGCGGAGCGACCGGATCACCCCTCCACTTT. The whole variable domain, filled in from reference TRBV7-2 and TRBJ1-6, reads GAGVSQSPSNKVTEKGKDVELRCDPISGHTALYWYRQSLGQGLEFLIYFQGNSAPDKSGLPSDRFSAERTGGSVSTLTIQRTQQEDSAVYLCASSGATGSPLHFGNGTRLTVT.

The rearrangement joins TRBV20-1 to TRBJ2-2; 9 bases are shared with TRBD2. The CDR3 consists of 14 residues. Germline CDR1 reads DFQATT; CDR2 reads SNEGSKA (reference sequence). With V trimmed by 3 bases and J by 3 bases, 2 bases remained unmatched. The CDR3 protein is CSASLAGYTGELFF. In DNA, the CDR3 is TGCAGTGCTAGCCTAGCGGGGTACACCGGGGAGCTGTTTTTT.

This clonotype was observed many times. This chain links TRBV4-3 with TRBJ2-7, with TRBD2 identical over 16 bases. CDR3 length equals 15 residues. V was pared by 4 bases and J by 4 bases, with 1 base of the junction left unmatched. The germline gives CDR1 LGHNA, CDR2 YSLEER. The CDR3 reads CASSRGLAGGYEQYF. For the CDR3, the DNA is TGCGCCAGCAGCCGGGGACTAGCGGGGGGGTACGAGCAGTACTTC.

J is TRBJ2-2 and V is TRBV5-1, with TRBD1 matching 7 bases. This CDR3 has 16 amino acids. V shed 4 bases, J shed 0 bases, and the junction held 6 bases outside the gene matches. Germline V CDR1 and CDR2: SGHRS, YFSETQ. This chain's CDR3 is CASSAQGIANTGELFF. For the CDR3, the DNA is TGCGCCAGCAGCGCACAGGGGATCGCGAACACCGGGGAGCTGTTTTTT. The full variable domain, with the rest looked up from reference TRBV5-1 and TRBJ2-2, is KAGVTQTPRYLIKTRGQQVTLSCSPISGHRSVSWYQQTPGQGLQFLFEYFSETQRNKGNFPGRFSGRQFSNSRSEMNVSTLELGDSALYLCASSAQGIANTGELFFGEGSRLTVL.

The chain recombines TRBV7-9 with TRBJ2-7, with D perhaps matching TRBD2 (5 bases). The germline V gene encodes CDR1 SEHNR and CDR2 FQNEAQ (reference sequence). The ends were cut back, 5 bases at V and 5 bases at J, with 22 bases in the middle. This CDR3 region has 16 residues. The CDR3 spells CASSHTGRRPQDEQYF. DNA for the CDR3: TGTGCCAGCAGCCATACCGGACGGAGGCCCCAGGACGAGCAGTACTTC.

This sequence joins TRBV29-1 and TRBJ2-3; 10 bases line up with TRBD2. Germline loops: CDR1 SQVTM, CDR2 ANQGSEA. V lost 7 bases to trimming and J lost 7 bases; unmatched junction nucleotides: 11. The CDR3 consists of 14 residues. The CDR3: CSGSLSGGANTQYF. The DNA for the CDR3 is TGCAGCGGCTCTTTGAGCGGGGGGGCGAATACGCAGTATTTT.

This clonotype was observed a few times. V usage is TRBV5-1 and J usage is TRBJ2-7; D ambiguous. The CDR3 spans 15 residues. Germline values: CDR1 SGHRS, CDR2 YFSETQ. Trimming took 0 bases from V and 0 from J, leaving 10 bases between them. CDR3: CASSLGVGNSYEQYF. As DNA, the CDR3 is TGCGCCAGCAGCTTGGGGGTCGGCAACTCCTACGAGCAGTACTTC.

This clonotype was detected many times. The chain employs TRBV29-1 and TRBJ2-7, with D tentatively TRBD1 or TRBD2 (5 bases each). The ends were cut back, 1 base at V and 1 base at J, with 11 bases in the middle. The CDR3 is 14 amino acids. From germline, CDR1 is SQVTM and CDR2 ANQGSEA. CDR3 DNA sequence: TGCAGCGTTGAAGGAGGGACGGGGTCCTACGAGCAGTACTTC. Translation: CSVEGGTGSYEQYF.

This clonotype was observed once. V and J are TRBV4-2 and TRBJ1-5; D is possibly TRBD1 (5 bases). V lost 0 bases, J lost 4 bases, and 13 bases lay in between. The length of the CDR3 is 16 residues. Germline V gene lookup returns CDR1 LGHNA and CDR2 YNFKEQ. The CDR3 DNA reads as TGTGCCAGCAGCCAAGATTATGGGACTTTAAATCAGCCCCAGCATTTT. It is translated as CASSQDYGTLNQPQHF.

The chain links TRBV15 to TRBJ2-3; D unclear. Germline V lookup: CDR1 LNHNV, CDR2 YYDKDF (reference sequence). The CDR3 totals 16 residues. The V end was cut by 4 bases, the J end by 0 bases, with 14 bases between. The CDR3 DNA sequence: TGTGCCACCAGCAAGCCGGACGGAGCTAGCACAGATACGCAGTATTTT. It translates to CATSKPDGASTDTQYF. The complete variable domain, with remaining parts taken from reference TRBV15 and TRBJ2-3, reads DAMVIQNPRYQVTQFGKPVTLSCSQTLNHNVMYWYQQKSSQAPKLLFHYYDKDFNNEADTPDNFQSRRPNTSFCFLDIRSPGLGDTAMYLCATSKPDGASTDTQYFGPGTRLTVL.

A few counts support this clonotype. V and J are TRBV7-2 and TRBJ2-5; TRBD2 aligns across 8 bases. V was pared by 6 bases and J by 4 bases, with 7 bases of the junction left unmatched. This CDR3 has 14 residues. The V gene's germline CDR1 is SGHTA and CDR2 FQGNSA. CDR3 residues: CASRARRGGETQYF. In nucleotides, the CDR3 is TGTGCCAGCAGAGCTAGACGGGGGGGAGAGACCCAGTACTTC. Together with reference TRBV7-2 and TRBJ2-5, the CDR3 gives the full variable domain: GAGVSQSPSNKVTEKGKDVELRCDPISGHTALYWYRQSLGQGLEFLIYFQGNSAPDKSGLPSDRFSAERTGGSVSTLTIQRTQQEDSAVYLCASRARRGGETQYFGPGTRLLVL.

The V call is TRBV3-1, the J call TRBJ2-1; either TRBD1 or TRBD2 may supply D (5 bases each). Germline V gene lookup returns CDR1 LGHDT and CDR2 YNNKEL (reference sequence). The CDR3 contains 15 residues. V gave up 1 base and J gave up 5 bases, with 12 bases separating them. The CDR3: CASSQVGDGDNEQFF. The CDR3 DNA follows: TGTGCCAGCAGCCAAGTCGGGGACGGAGACAATGAGCAGTTCTTC.

In this sample, this clonotype turned up many times. The chain carries TRBV10-3 and TRBJ2-7; tentatively, D is TRBD1 or TRBD2 (5 bases each). Trimming removed 6 bases from V and 2 bases from J, with 11 bases in between. From germline, CDR1 is ENHRY and CDR2 SYGVKD. The CDR3 runs 13 residues. CDR3 coding DNA: TGTGCCATCAGAGCGACAGCGGCCTACGAGCAGTACTTC. The encoded protein is CAIRATAAYEQYF.

The sample holds a few counts of this clonotype. The rearrangement joins TRBV28 to TRBJ1-5; 10 bases match TRBD1. The ends lost 3 bases at V and 14 bases at J; junction bases unmatched: 10. The CDR3 spans 14 residues. Germline V lookup: CDR1 MDHEN, CDR2 SYDVKM. CDR3 nucleotides: TGTGCCAGCAGTTTCCGGGACAGGGGAGGACAGGAGCATTTT. Protein product: CASSFRDRGGQEHF. Filled out from reference TRBV28 and TRBJ1-5, the complete variable domain reads DVKVTQSSRYLVKRTGEKVFLECVQDMDHENMFWYRQDPGLGLRLIYFSYDVKMKEKGDIPEGYSVSREKKERFSLILESASTNQTSMYLCASSFRDRGGQEHFGDGTRLSIL.

This clonotype appeared a few times. The chain is built from TRBV15 and TRBJ2-1, with D possibly TRBD2 on 6 matching bases. Trimming stripped 4 bases from V and 2 bases from J, with 15 bases between. The CDR3 is 16 amino acids. Germline loops: CDR1 LNHNV, CDR2 YYDKDF (reference sequence). For the CDR3, the DNA is TGTGCCACCAGCACCCAGGGAGGCAGGCCCTACAATGAGCAGTTCTTC. Residues: CATSTQGGRPYNEQFF.

This clonotype has a handful of counts. The chain combines TRBV4-2 with TRBJ1-2; 7 bases match TRBD1. This CDR3 has 15 amino acids. Germline V gene lookup returns CDR1 LGHNA and CDR2 YNFKEQ. The V segment lost 0 bases and the J segment 3 bases; nucleotides outside the gene matches: 4. In DNA form, the CDR3 reads TGTGCCAGCAGCCAAGATCCAGGGACAGACTATGGCTACACCTTC. Its translation is CASSQDPGTDYGYTF.

This clonotype was seen repeatedly, ten times or more. This chain uses TRBV4-1 with TRBJ2-4, with TRBD2 matching over 10 bases. V was pared by 0 bases and J by 2 bases, with 16 bases of the junction left unmatched. CDR1 and CDR2 (germline): MGHRA, YSYEKL. This CDR3 has 21 residues. Written as DNA, the CDR3 is TGCGCCAGCAGCCAAGACCTTCTTACTAGCGGGGCCTCCCTGTCCAAAAACATTCAGTACTTC. It yields the protein CASSQDLLTSGASLSKNIQYF.

The chain combines TRBV20-1 with TRBJ2-2, with 7 nucleotides matching TRBD1. Germline trimming cut 4 bases from V and 6 bases from J; bases unmatched to any gene: 2. The CDR3 consists of 12 residues. Germline assignment: CDR1 DFQATT and CDR2 SNEGSKA (reference sequence). CDR3 region: CSAIRGSGELFF. CDR3 DNA: TGCAGTGCTATCAGGGGGTCCGGGGAGCTGTTTTTT.

This clonotype was seen more than once but under ten times. This sequence joins TRBV7-2 and TRBJ2-3; 7 nucleotides agree with TRBD2. This CDR3 has 14 amino acids. The V gene's germline CDR1 is SGHTA and CDR2 FQGNSA. Trimming took 8 bases from V and 2 from J; bases not matched to a gene: 7. CDR3 sequence: CASEVGRHTDTQYF. The CDR3 DNA is TGTGCCAGCGAGGTCGGGAGGCACACAGATACGCAGTATTTT.

This chain uses TRBV29-1 with TRBJ2-3; 9 bases agree with TRBD2. The CDR3 has 19 residues. CDR1 is SQVTM and CDR2 is ANQGSEA in the germline V gene. The J segment lost 5 bases and the V segment lost 5 bases, leaving 23 bases of the junction unmatched. The CDR3 here is CSVSSWGLAGPLVVDTQYF. CDR3 nucleotides: TGCAGCGTTAGTTCCTGGGGCCTAGCGGGACCCCTTGTCGTAGATACGCAGTATTTT.